What follows are 10 T cell receptor beta chains derived from one specimen sequenced in a study of beta chain features in type 1 diabetes. Study outcomes and limitations: Shorter TCRB CDR3s, moderately but significantly so, were found in Type 1 diabetes patients in all four CD4+ subsets.

Expressed TCRB transcripts were sequenced, since all the RNA that had been isolated was reverse transcribed. The data were produced by immunoSEQ multiplex PCR, yet TCRdb's version contains in-frame clones alone and is incomplete. The sample yields 350,000 to 450,000 clones, around an eighth seen once. No antigens are known for them. Material for sequencing was naive CD4+ T cells from blood. The receptor set was obtained from a woman between 18 and 30 years old with type 1 diabetes.

This clone has only a few counts. The chain carries TRBV6-6 and TRBJ2-1; TRBD2 matches 11 bases. Germline V gives CDR1 MNHNY, CDR2 SVGAGI (reference sequence). With V trimmed by 6 bases and J by 0 bases, 4 bases remained unmatched. This CDR3 region has 16 residues. The DNA for the CDR3 is TGTGCCAGCAGGACTAGCGGGAAGAGCTCCTACAATGAGCAGTTCTTC. Its protein product is CASRTSGKSSYNEQFF.

Notes on this clone: One end of the junction does not line up with germline, which may come from a read error. This chain joins TRBV7-7 and TRBJ2-2; 7 nucleotides match TRBD1. CDR3 length equals 14 residues. Germline lookup yields CDR1 SSHAT and CDR2 FNYEAQ (reference sequence). CDR3 DNA: TGTGCTAGCAGTCCCGGGACAGTGGCCGGGGAGCTGTTTTTT. Translation gives CASSPGTVAGELFF.

Written as DNA, the CDR3 is TGTGCCAGCAGCCCCTCCTTTCGGGTTATCTATGGCTACACCTTC. This sequence encodes CASSPSFRVIYGYTF. The V call is TRBV7-2, the J call TRBJ1-2; D uncertain. The germline V and J ends were trimmed by 5 bases and 4 bases, with 17 bases remaining between them. This CDR3 comprises 15 residues. Germline CDR1 and CDR2: SGHTA and FQGNSA.

The V call is TRBV30, the J call TRBJ2-1; D might be TRBD2 (6 bases). The CDR3 sequence is 13 residues long. The germline gives CDR1 GTSNPN, CDR2 SVGIG (reference sequence). Trimming took off 2 bases at V and 9 bases at J, with 14 bases between the two ends. The CDR3 reads CAWSPRGGSEQFF. The CDR3 DNA is TGTGCCTGGAGTCCCCGTGGGGGGTCTGAGCAGTTCTTC.

This clone came up a few times. CDR3 protein: CASGSQGLGTQYF. The CDR3 nucleotides read TGTGCCAGCGGGAGTCAGGGGCTTGGGACCCAGTACTTC. The V call is TRBV28, the J call TRBJ2-5; D perhaps matches TRBD1 (6 bases). Germline loops: CDR1 MDHEN, CDR2 SYDVKM. The length of the CDR3 is 13 residues. The ends were cut back, 8 bases at V and 7 bases at J, with 17 bases in the middle.

The sample holds a few counts of this clone. The J gene is TRBJ1-3, the V gene TRBV5-6; D remains ambiguous. Trimming shortened V by 0 bases and J by 0 bases, and 10 bases separated the two germline ends. The CDR3 runs to 16 residues. Germline V CDR1 and CDR2: SGHDT, YYEEEE. The CDR3 sequence is CASSLVQASSGNTIYF. For the CDR3, the DNA is TGTGCCAGCAGCTTGGTTCAGGCGAGCTCTGGAAACACCATATATTTT. Using reference TRBV5-6 and TRBJ1-3 for the parts outside the CDR3, the full variable domain is DAGVTQSPTHLIKTRGQQVTLRCSPKSGHDTVSWYQQALGQGPQFIFQYYEEEERQRGNFPDRFSGHQFPNYSSELNVNALLLGDSALYLCASSLVQASSGNTIYFGEGSWLTVV.

The chain links TRBV7-2 to TRBJ2-1; D is undetermined. This CDR3 is built from 15 residues. Germline V gene sequence: CDR1 SGHTA, CDR2 FQGNSA. Trimming removed 1 base at V and 2 bases at J, with 9 bases between. CDR3 loop: CASSLVHLTYNEQFF. The CDR3 region has the DNA TGTGCCAGCAGCTTAGTGCACTTAACCTACAATGAGCAGTTCTTC.

The rearrangement links TRBV15 to TRBJ2-5; D call uncertain. The end of the DNA aligns better with TRBJ2-7, so the J call may be wrong. CDR1 and CDR2 (germline): LNHNV, YYDKDF (reference sequence). The CDR3 is made up of 12 amino acids. CDR3 in amino acids: CATSRDYYEQYF. The CDR3 nucleotides are TGTGCCACCAGCAGAGATTACTACGAGCAGTACTTC.

The CDR3 bases are TGTGCCAGCAGTGTTGACAGGAACACTGAAGCTTTCTTT. It is translated as CASSVDRNTEAFF. The V call is TRBV6-4, the J call TRBJ1-1, with D possibly being TRBD1 (5 bases). V was shortened by 4 bases and J by 1 base, with 7 bases between the two germline ends. Germline values: CDR1 MRHNA, CDR2 SNTAGT. This CDR3 is 13 amino acids long.

This clone was detected only a few times. V usage is TRBV6-4 and J usage is TRBJ1-5; no clear D. The CDR3 is 15 amino acids. Trimming cost V 6 bases and J 1 base, with 13 bases left between them. In germline, CDR1 is MRHNA, CDR2 SNTAGT. This chain's CDR3 is CASRAGRLSNQPQHF. In nucleotides, the CDR3 is TGTGCCAGCAGGGCTGGGAGGCTCAGCAATCAGCCCCAGCATTTT.